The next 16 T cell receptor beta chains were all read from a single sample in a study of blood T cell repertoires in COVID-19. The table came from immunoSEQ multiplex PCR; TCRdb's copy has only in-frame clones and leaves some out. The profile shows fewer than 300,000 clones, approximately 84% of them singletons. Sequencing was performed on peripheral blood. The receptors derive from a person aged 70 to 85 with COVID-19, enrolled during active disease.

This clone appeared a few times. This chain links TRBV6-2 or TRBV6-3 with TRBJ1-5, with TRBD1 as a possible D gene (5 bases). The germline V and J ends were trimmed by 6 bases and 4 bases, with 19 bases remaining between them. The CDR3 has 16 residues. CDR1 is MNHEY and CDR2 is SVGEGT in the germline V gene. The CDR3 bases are TGTGCCAGCAGCCTAGAGGTGGCAGGGCGGAATCAGCCCCAGCATTTT. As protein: CASSLEVAGRNQPQHF.

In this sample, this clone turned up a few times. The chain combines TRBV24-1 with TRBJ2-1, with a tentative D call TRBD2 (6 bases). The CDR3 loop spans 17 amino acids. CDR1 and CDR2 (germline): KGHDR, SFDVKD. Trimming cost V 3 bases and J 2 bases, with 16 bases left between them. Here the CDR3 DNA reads TGTGCCACCAGTGATCATCTGACTAGATCGACCTACAATGAGCAGTTCTTC. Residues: CATSDHLTRSTYNEQFF.

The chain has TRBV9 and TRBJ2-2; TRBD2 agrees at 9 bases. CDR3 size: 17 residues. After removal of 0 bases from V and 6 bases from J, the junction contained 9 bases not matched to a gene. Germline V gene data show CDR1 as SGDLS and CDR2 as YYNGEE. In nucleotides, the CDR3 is TGTGCCAGCAGCGTAGATTCTAGCGGGGACTTTTCCGGGGAGCTGTTTTTT. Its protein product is CASSVDSSGDFSGELFF.

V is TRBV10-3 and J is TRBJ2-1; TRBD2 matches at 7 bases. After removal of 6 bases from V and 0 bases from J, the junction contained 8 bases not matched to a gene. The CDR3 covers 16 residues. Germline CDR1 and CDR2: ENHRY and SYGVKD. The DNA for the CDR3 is TGTGCCATCAGCGTCCTTGCGGGGGACTCCTACAATGAGCAGTTCTTC. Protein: CAISVLAGDSYNEQFF.

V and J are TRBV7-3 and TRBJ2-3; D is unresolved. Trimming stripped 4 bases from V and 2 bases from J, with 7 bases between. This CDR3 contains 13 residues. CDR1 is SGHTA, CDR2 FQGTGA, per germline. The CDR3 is CASSSPLTDTQYF. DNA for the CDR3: TGTGCCAGCAGCTCCCCTCTCACAGATACGCAGTATTTT.

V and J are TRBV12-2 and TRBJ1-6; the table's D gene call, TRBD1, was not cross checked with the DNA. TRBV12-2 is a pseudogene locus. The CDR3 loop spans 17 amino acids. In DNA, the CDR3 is TGTGCAAGTCGCTTAGCATTAGGGGGACAGGGGTGCCCACCCCTCCACTTT. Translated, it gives CASRLALGGQGCPPLHF.

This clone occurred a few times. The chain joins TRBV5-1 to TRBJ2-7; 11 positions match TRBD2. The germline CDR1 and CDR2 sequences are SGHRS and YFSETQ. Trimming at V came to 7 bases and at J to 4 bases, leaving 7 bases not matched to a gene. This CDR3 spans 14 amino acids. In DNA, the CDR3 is TGCGCCAGCGCCGGGGGGACTAGCGGATACGAGCAGTACTTC. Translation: CASAGGTSGYEQYF.

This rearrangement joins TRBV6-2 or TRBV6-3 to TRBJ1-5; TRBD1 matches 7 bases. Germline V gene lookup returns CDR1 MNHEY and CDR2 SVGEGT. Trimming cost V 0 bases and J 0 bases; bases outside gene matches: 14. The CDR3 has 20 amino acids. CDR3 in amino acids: CASSYSTGTAQTDSNQPQHF. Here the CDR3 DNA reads TGTGCCAGCAGTTACTCGACCGGGACAGCACAAACCGATAGCAATCAGCCCCAGCATTTT.

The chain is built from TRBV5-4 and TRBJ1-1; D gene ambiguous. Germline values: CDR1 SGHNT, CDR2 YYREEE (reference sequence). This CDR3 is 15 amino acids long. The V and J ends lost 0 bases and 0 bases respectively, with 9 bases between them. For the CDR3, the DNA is TGTGCCAGCAGCTTGGTTCAGAATATGAACACTGAAGCTTTCTTT. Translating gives CASSLVQNMNTEAFF.

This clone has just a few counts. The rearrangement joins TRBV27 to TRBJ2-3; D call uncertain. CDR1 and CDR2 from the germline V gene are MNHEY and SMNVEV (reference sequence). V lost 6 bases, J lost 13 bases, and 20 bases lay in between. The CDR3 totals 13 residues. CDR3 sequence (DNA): TGTGCCAGCAGCCTAGGCGCGCAGACGAAGAAGTATTTT. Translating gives CASSLGAQTKKYF.

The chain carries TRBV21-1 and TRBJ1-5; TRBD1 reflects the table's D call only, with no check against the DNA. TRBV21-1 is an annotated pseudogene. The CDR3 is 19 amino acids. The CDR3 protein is CASSKAHLTGDTSNQPQHF. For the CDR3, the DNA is TGTGCCAGCAGCAAAGCCCATTTGACAGGGGACACGAGCAATCAGCCCCAGCATTTT.

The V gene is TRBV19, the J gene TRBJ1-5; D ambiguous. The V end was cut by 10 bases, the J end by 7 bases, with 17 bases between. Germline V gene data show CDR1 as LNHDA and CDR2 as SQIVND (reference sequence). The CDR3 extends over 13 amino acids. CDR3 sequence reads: CATREQVQQPQHF. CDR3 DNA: TGTGCCACTCGGGAGCAGGTTCAGCAGCCCCAGCATTTT.

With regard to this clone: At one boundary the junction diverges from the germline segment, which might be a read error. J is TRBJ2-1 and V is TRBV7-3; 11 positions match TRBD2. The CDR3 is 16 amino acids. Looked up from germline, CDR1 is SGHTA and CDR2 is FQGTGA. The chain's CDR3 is CAGSLNRLAGLNEQFF. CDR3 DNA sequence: TGTGCCGGCAGCTTAAACCGACTAGCGGGATTAAATGAGCAGTTCTTC.

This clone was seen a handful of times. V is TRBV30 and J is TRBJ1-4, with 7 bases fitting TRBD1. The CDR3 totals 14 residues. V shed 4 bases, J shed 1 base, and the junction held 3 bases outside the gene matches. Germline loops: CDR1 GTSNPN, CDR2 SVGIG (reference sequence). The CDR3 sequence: CAWTRDRTNEKLFF. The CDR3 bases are TGTGCCTGGACCCGGGACAGAACTAATGAAAAACTGTTTTTT.

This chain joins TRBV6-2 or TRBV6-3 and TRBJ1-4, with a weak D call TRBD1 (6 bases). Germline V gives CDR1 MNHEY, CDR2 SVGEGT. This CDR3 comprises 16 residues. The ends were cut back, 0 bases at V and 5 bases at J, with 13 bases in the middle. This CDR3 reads CASSYSPGASNEKLFF. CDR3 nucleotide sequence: TGTGCCAGCAGTTACTCGCCAGGGGCTTCGAATGAAAAACTGTTTTTT.

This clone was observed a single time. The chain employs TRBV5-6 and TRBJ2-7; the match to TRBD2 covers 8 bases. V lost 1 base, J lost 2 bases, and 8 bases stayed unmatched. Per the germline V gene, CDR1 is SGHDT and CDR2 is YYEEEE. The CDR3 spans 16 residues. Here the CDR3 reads CASSLFGAGGTYEQYF. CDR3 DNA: TGTGCCAGCAGCTTGTTTGGTGCGGGAGGCACCTACGAGCAGTACTTC.